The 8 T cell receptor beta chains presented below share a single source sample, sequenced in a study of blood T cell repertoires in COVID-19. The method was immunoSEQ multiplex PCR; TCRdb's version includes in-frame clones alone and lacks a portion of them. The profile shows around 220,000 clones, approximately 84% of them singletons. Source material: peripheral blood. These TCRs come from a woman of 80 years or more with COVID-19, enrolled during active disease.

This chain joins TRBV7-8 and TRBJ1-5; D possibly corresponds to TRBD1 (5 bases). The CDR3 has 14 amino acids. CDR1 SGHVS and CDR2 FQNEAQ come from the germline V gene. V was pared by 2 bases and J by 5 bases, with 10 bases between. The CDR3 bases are TGTGCCAGCAGCTTAACACAGGTTTATCAGCCCCAGCATTTT. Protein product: CASSLTQVYQPQHF.

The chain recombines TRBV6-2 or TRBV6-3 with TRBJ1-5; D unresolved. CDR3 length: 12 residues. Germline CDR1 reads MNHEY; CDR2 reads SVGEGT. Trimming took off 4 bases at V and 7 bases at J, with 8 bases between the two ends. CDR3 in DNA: TGTGCCAGCAGTTCGCCGGGACAGCCCCAGCATTTT. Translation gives CASSSPGQPQHF.

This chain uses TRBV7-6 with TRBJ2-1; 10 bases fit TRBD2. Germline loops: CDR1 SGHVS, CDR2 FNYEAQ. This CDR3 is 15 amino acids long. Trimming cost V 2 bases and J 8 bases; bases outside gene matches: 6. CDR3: CASSLSTSGIDEQFF. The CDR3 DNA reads TGTGCCAGCAGCTTAAGTACTAGCGGGATCGATGAGCAGTTCTTC.

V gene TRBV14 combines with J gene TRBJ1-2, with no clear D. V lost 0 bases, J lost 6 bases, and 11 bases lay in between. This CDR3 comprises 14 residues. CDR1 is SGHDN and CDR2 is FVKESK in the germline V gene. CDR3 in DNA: TGTGCCAGCAGCCAAGAGATCGGGGAGAATGGCTACACCTTC. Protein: CASSQEIGENGYTF.

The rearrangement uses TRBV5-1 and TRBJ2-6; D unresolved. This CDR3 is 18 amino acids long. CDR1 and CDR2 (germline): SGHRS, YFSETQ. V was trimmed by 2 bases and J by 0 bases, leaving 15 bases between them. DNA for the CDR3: TGCGCCAGCAGCTTCCGTCCGAGCCGCGGCTCTGGGGCCAACGTCCTGACTTTC. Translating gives CASSFRPSRGSGANVLTF. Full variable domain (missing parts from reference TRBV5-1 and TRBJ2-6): KAGVTQTPRYLIKTRGQQVTLSCSPISGHRSVSWYQQTPGQGLQFLFEYFSETQRNKGNFPGRFSGRQFSNSRSEMNVSTLELGDSALYLCASSFRPSRGSGANVLTFGAGSRLTVL.

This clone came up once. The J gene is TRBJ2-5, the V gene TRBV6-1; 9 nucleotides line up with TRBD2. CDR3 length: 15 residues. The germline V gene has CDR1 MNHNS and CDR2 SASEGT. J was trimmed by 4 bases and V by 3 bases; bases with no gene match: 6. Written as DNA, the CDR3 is TGTGCCAGCAGTGACGGCGGGGGGGCCAGAGAGACCCAGTACTTC. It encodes CASSDGGGARETQYF.

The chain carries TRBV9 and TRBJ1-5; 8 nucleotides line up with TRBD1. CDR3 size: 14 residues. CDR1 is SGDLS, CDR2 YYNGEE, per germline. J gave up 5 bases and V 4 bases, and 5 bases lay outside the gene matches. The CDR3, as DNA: TGTGCCAGCAGCCCAGGGACAGGATATCAGCCCCAGCATTTT. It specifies CASSPGTGYQPQHF.

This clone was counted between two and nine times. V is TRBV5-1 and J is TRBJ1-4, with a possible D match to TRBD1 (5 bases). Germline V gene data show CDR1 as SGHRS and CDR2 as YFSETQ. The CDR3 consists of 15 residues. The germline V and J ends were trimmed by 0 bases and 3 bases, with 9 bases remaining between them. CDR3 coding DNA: TGCGCCAGCAGCTTGGGGGGCGATCCTAATGAAAAACTGTTTTTT. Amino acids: CASSLGGDPNEKLFF.